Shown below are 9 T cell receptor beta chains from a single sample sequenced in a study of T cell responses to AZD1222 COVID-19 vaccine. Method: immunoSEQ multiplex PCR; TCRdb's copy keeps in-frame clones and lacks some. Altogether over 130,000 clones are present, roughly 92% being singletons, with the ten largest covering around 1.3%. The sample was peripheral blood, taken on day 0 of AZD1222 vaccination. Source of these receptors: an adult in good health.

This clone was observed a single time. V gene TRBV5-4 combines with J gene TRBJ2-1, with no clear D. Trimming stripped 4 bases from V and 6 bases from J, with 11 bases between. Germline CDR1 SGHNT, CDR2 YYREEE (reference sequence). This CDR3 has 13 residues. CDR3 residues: CASSDDWGNEQFF. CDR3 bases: TGTGCCAGCAGCGACGACTGGGGCAATGAGCAGTTCTTC.

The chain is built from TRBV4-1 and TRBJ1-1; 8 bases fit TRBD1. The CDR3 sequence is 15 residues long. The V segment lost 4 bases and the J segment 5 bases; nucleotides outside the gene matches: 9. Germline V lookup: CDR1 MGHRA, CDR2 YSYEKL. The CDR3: CASSPIQGAGTEAFF. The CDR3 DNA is TGCGCCAGCAGCCCCATTCAGGGGGCAGGTACTGAAGCTTTCTTT.

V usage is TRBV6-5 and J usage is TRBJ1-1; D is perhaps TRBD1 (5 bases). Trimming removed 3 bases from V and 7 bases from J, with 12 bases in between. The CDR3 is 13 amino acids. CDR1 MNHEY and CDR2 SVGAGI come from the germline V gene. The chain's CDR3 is CASSYLGTLEAFF. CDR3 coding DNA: TGTGCCAGCAGTTATCTTGGGACCCTTGAAGCTTTCTTT.

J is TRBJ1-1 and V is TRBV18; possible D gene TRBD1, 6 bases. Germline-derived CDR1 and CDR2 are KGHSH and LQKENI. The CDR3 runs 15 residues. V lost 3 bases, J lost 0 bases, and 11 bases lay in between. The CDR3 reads CASSPLEGVNTEAFF. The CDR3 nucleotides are TGTGCCAGCTCACCCCTTGAGGGGGTGAACACTGAAGCTTTCTTT.

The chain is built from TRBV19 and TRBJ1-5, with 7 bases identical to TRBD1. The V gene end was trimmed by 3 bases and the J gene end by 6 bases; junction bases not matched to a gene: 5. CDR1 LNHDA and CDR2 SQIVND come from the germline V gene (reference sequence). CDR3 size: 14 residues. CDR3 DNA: TGTGCCAGTAGTATGACAGGGTTTGGTCAGCCCCAGCATTTT. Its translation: CASSMTGFGQPQHF.

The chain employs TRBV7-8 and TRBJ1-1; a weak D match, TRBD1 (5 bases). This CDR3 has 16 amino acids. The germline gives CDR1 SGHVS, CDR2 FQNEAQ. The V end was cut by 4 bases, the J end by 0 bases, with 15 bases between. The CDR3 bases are TGTGCCAGCAGCTACCGACAGAGTTCCATGAACACTGAAGCTTTCTTT. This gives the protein CASSYRQSSMNTEAFF.

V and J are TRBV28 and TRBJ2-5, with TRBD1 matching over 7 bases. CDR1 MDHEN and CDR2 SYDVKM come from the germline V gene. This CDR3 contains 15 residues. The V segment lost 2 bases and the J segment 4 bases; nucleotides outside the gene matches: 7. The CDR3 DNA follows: TGTGCCAGCAGTTTACCTTTGACAGGGCTAGAGACCCAGTACTTC. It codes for CASSLPLTGLETQYF.

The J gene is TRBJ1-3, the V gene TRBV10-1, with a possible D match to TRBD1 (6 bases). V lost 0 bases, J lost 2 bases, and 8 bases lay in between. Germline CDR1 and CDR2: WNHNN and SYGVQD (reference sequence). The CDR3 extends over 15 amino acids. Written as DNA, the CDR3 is TGCGCCAGCAGTGAGTCGAGGGGGACTGGAAACACCATATATTTT. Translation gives CASSESRGTGNTIYF.

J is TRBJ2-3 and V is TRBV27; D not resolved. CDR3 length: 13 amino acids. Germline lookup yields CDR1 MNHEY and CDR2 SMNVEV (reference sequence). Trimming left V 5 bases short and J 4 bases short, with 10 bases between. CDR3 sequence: CASSLRAPDTQYF. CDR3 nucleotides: TGTGCCAGCAGTCTACGGGCCCCAGATACGCAGTATTTT.